One and the same sample provided the 30 T cell receptor beta chains below, sequenced in a study of blood T cell repertoires in COVID-19. Using immunoSEQ multiplex PCR, the repertoire was profiled, and TCRdb retains in-frame clones only, with some absent. The sample includes about 200,000 clones, roughly 90% of them seen just once. Sequenced: PBMCs or T cells enriched from blood (not recorded which). These receptors were collected from a woman aged 18-35 years who had recovered from COVID-19.

The gene calls are TRBV28 and TRBJ1-1; 8 bases fit TRBD1. With V trimmed by 6 bases and J by 1 base, 4 bases remained unmatched. The CDR3 has 14 residues. Germline assignment: CDR1 MDHEN and CDR2 SYDVKM. CDR3 bases: TGTGCCAGCAGGCAAGGGACAGGGAACACTGAAGCTTTCTTT. This sequence encodes CASRQGTGNTEAFF.

The gene calls are TRBV19 and TRBJ1-5; 9 bases align to TRBD1. CDR3 size: 15 residues. V lost 3 bases, J lost 6 bases, and 6 bases stayed unmatched. Germline V gene lookup returns CDR1 LNHDA and CDR2 SQIVND (reference sequence). CDR3: CASSISQGAIQPQHF. The CDR3 coding sequence is TGTGCCAGTAGTATTTCACAGGGGGCTATTCAGCCCCAGCATTTT.

The chain has TRBV24-1 and TRBJ2-2, with D possibly matching TRBD1 (6 bases). V was trimmed by 8 bases and J by 4 bases, leaving 10 bases between them. This CDR3 is 13 amino acids long. Germline-derived CDR1 and CDR2 are KGHDR and SFDVKD. The CDR3 DNA reads as TGTGCCACCACTAACAGGGCCACCGGGGAGCTGTTTTTT. Its translation: CATTNRATGELFF.

CDR3 DNA: TGTGCCAGCAGACACAGGGGGAAGGTGGTCGAGCAGTACTTC. Amino acid sequence: CASRHRGKVVEQYF. J is TRBJ2-7 and V is TRBV2, with TRBD1 matching 8 bases. Germline values: CDR1 SNHLY, CDR2 FYNNEI. J gave up 6 bases and V 6 bases, and 10 bases lay outside the gene matches. The CDR3 has 14 residues.

The CDR3 here is CASSRGQGHDTQYF. For the CDR3, the DNA is TGTGCCAGCAGCCGAGGACAGGGCCACGATACGCAGTATTTT. This rearrangement joins TRBV7-9 to TRBJ2-3, with 8 bases that match TRBD1. The germline gives CDR1 SEHNR, CDR2 FQNEAQ (reference sequence). V shed 5 bases, J shed 6 bases, and the junction held 7 bases outside the gene matches. The CDR3 covers 14 residues.

V and J are TRBV25-1 and TRBJ1-3; D is perhaps TRBD1 (6 bases). CDR3 length: 16 amino acids. Germline CDR1 MGHDK, CDR2 SYGVNS. The germline V and J ends were trimmed by 3 bases and 2 bases, with 14 bases remaining between them. CDR3 sequence: CASSDFFDRTGNTIYF. The CDR3 DNA reads TGTGCCAGCAGTGACTTTTTCGACAGGACTGGAAACACCATATATTTT. The complete variable domain, with remaining parts taken from reference TRBV25-1 and TRBJ1-3, reads EADIYQTPRYLVIGTGKKITLECSQTMGHDKMYWYQQDPGMELHLIHYSYGVNSTEKGDLSSESTVSRIRTEHFPLTLESARPSHTSQYLCASSDFFDRTGNTIYFGEGSWLTVV.

This chain connects TRBV11-2 to TRBJ1-1, with unresolved D. V was cut by 8 bases and J by 0 bases, with 13 bases left in between. The CDR3 covers 14 residues. In germline, CDR1 is SGHAT, CDR2 FQNNGV. The CDR3 loop reads CASLRLSMNTEAFF. The DNA for the CDR3 is TGTGCCAGCTTGAGACTCAGCATGAACACTGAAGCTTTCTTT. The whole variable domain, filled in from reference TRBV11-2 and TRBJ1-1, reads EAGVAQSPRYKIIEKRQSVAFWCNPISGHATLYWYQQILGQGPKLLIQFQNNGVVDDSQLPKDRFSAERLKGVDSTLKIQPAKLEDSAVYLCASLRLSMNTEAFFGQGTRLTVV.

The V call is TRBV9, the J call TRBJ1-6, with TRBD1 matching over 7 bases. V lost 0 bases, J lost 5 bases, and 5 bases stayed unmatched. The germline V gene has CDR1 SGDLS and CDR2 YYNGEE. The CDR3 is made up of 16 amino acids. CDR3 loop: CASSVEGRGDNSPLHF. CDR3 bases: TGTGCCAGCAGCGTAGAGGGCAGGGGGGATAATTCACCCCTCCACTTT.

The V gene is TRBV2, the J gene TRBJ1-1; possibly TRBD1 for D (5 bases). The CDR3 runs 15 residues. Trimming stripped 6 bases from V and 1 base from J, with 15 bases between. Per germline, CDR1 SNHLY and CDR2 FYNNEI. For the CDR3, the DNA is TGTGCCAGCAGGCAAGCAGGGTGGGCGAACACTGAAGCTTTCTTT. Translation gives CASRQAGWANTEAFF. The complete variable domain, with remaining parts taken from reference TRBV2 and TRBJ1-1, reads EPEVTQTPSHQVTQMGQEVILRCVPISNHLYFYWYRQILGQKVEFLVSFYNNEISEKSEIFDDQFSVERPDGSNFTLKIRSTKLEDSAMYFCASRQAGWANTEAFFGQGTRLTVV.

Note on this clone: One end of the junction is discordant with germline, which a read error may explain. CDR3 sequence: CASSQQGFSQISLF. CDR3 bases: TGTGCCAGCAGCCAACAGGGGTTCTCCCAAATTTCGCTCTTC. The V and J genes are TRBV7-9 and TRBJ2-1; 7 bases fit TRBD1. Germline lookup yields CDR1 SEHNR and CDR2 FQNEAQ (reference sequence). This CDR3 region has 14 residues.

This sequence joins TRBV7-9 and TRBJ2-1; possible D gene TRBD1, 6 bases. CDR1 is SEHNR and CDR2 is FQNEAQ in the germline V gene (reference sequence). This CDR3 region has 17 residues. V lost 1 base and J 4 bases, leaving 17 bases between the germline ends. CDR3 nucleotide sequence: TGTGCCAGCAGCTTAGTACCGATGTGGGGGCGGTACAATGAGCAGTTCTTC. Translated: CASSLVPMWGRYNEQFF.

The chain is built from TRBV5-8 and TRBJ2-3; TRBD2 aligns across 11 bases. This CDR3 region has 16 residues. The germline V gene has CDR1 SGHTS and CDR2 YDEGEE. V gave up 0 bases and J gave up 4 bases; unmatched junction bases: 4. CDR3 in amino acids: CASSLALAGGSDTQYF. The CDR3 DNA sequence: TGTGCCAGCAGCTTGGCGCTAGCGGGGGGATCAGATACGCAGTATTTT. The full variable domain, in which reference TRBV5-8 and TRBJ2-3 provide the parts outside the CDR3, is EAGVTQSPTHLIKTRGQQATLRCSPISGHTSVYWYQQALGLGLQFLLWYDEGEERNRGNFPPRFSGRQFPNYSSELNVNALELEDSALYLCASSLALAGGSDTQYFGPGTRLTVL.

The chain employs TRBV5-1 and TRBJ2-1, with 9 nucleotides matching TRBD2. The CDR3 runs 16 residues. Germline CDR1 is SGHRS and CDR2 is YFSETQ. V shed 4 bases and J 4 bases; nucleotides not matched to a gene: 9. The CDR3 here is CASSPGLASPYNEQFF. The CDR3 bases are TGCGCCAGCAGCCCAGGACTAGCGAGTCCTTACAATGAGCAGTTCTTC. Looking up the rest from reference TRBV5-1 and TRBJ2-1 gives the full variable domain: KAGVTQTPRYLIKTRGQQVTLSCSPISGHRSVSWYQQTPGQGLQFLFEYFSETQRNKGNFPGRFSGRQFSNSRSEMNVSTLELGDSALYLCASSPGLASPYNEQFFGPGTRLTVL.

This clone was seen a handful of times. V gene TRBV24-1 combines with J gene TRBJ1-4; TRBD1 matches 10 bases. CDR3 size: 15 residues. Germline lookup yields CDR1 KGHDR and CDR2 SFDVKD. Trimming cost V 3 bases and J 6 bases; bases outside gene matches: 3. CDR3 coding DNA: TGTGCCACCAGTGATGGGGGGACAGGGGATGAAAAACTGTTTTTT. Translation gives CATSDGGTGDEKLFF.

The chain recombines TRBV11-2 with TRBJ1-6, with D hard to call. The CDR3 covers 16 residues. Trimming removed 5 bases from V and 7 bases from J, with 18 bases in between. CDR1 SGHAT and CDR2 FQNNGV come from the germline V gene. The CDR3 region has the DNA TGTGCCAGCAGCCAGGTGGGGAGACACCTCAATTCACCCCTCCACTTT. As protein: CASSQVGRHLNSPLHF.

The V and J genes are TRBV5-4 and TRBJ1-2; TRBD1 agrees at 8 bases. This CDR3 contains 18 residues. Losses at the gene ends were 0 bases for V and 5 bases for J; bases not matched to a gene: 15. CDR1 SGHNT and CDR2 YYREEE come from the germline V gene (reference sequence). The CDR3 loop reads CASSLGTGRGPGPYGYTF. CDR3 DNA sequence: TGTGCCAGCAGCTTGGGGACAGGGAGGGGACCGGGTCCATATGGCTACACCTTC.

The genes are TRBV25-1 and TRBJ2-1; TRBD2 agrees at 11 bases. V gave up 3 bases and J gave up 7 bases; unmatched junction bases: 8. The germline V gene encodes CDR1 MGHDK and CDR2 SYGVNS. The CDR3 totals 16 residues. The CDR3 region is CASSDLSGGVHNEQFF. CDR3 bases: TGTGCCAGCAGTGACCTTAGCGGGGGGGTTCATAATGAGCAGTTCTTC. Combining the CDR3 with reference TRBV25-1 and TRBJ2-1 gives the whole variable domain EADIYQTPRYLVIGTGKKITLECSQTMGHDKMYWYQQDPGMELHLIHYSYGVNSTEKGDLSSESTVSRIRTEHFPLTLESARPSHTSQYLCASSDLSGGVHNEQFFGPGTRLTVL.

This clone showed up just a few times. The chain couples TRBV24-1 to TRBJ1-5; possible D gene TRBD1, 5 bases. The CDR3 covers 14 residues. Per germline, CDR1 KGHDR and CDR2 SFDVKD. Deletions cut 5 bases from V and 0 bases from J, with 7 bases between. The CDR3 DNA is TGTGCCACCAGTGGACAGTATAGCAATCAGCCCCAGCATTTT. Translation gives CATSGQYSNQPQHF.

The chain links TRBV4-1 to TRBJ1-2, with no clear D. The germline V and J ends were trimmed by 3 bases and 4 bases, with 12 bases remaining between them. The CDR3 totals 14 residues. Germline lookup yields CDR1 MGHRA and CDR2 YSYEKL. This chain's CDR3 is CASSHRGWSYGYTF. For the CDR3, the DNA is TGCGCCAGCAGCCACCGGGGTTGGAGCTATGGCTACACCTTC.

V is TRBV10-1 and J is TRBJ1-1; D remains unclear. Trimming shortened V by 6 bases and J by 4 bases, and 15 bases separated the two germline ends. CDR1 is WNHNN, CDR2 SYGVQD, per germline (reference sequence). The CDR3 sequence is 14 residues long. CDR3 sequence reads: CASSAGYVGTEAFF. CDR3 coding DNA: TGCGCCAGCAGCGCGGGGTACGTAGGCACTGAAGCTTTCTTT.

V usage is TRBV30 and J usage is TRBJ1-1; tentative D call: TRBD1 (5 bases). Looked up from germline, CDR1 is GTSNPN and CDR2 is SVGIG (reference sequence). The CDR3 covers 11 residues. V was pared by 4 bases and J by 5 bases, with 8 bases between. The CDR3: CAWMGRTEAFF. CDR3 coding DNA: TGTGCCTGGATGGGGCGTACTGAAGCTTTCTTT. Using reference TRBV30 and TRBJ1-1 for the parts outside the CDR3, the full variable domain is SQTIHQWPATLVQPVGSPLSLECTVEGTSNPNLYWYRQAAGRGLQLLFYSVGIGQISSEVPQNLSASRPQDRQFILSSKKLLLSDSGFYLCAWMGRTEAFFGQGTRLTVV.

The chain carries TRBV9 and TRBJ2-3; 11 bases match TRBD2. V trimming: 0 bases; J trimming: 3 bases; junction bases outside the gene matches: 3. Germline assignment: CDR1 SGDLS and CDR2 YYNGEE. CDR3 length: 16 residues. The chain's CDR3 is CASSVASGGFTDTQYF. The CDR3 DNA is TGTGCCAGCAGCGTAGCTAGCGGGGGGTTTACAGATACGCAGTATTTT.

The gene calls are TRBV11-3 and TRBJ2-2, with D maybe TRBD2 (6 bases). The CDR3 is 13 amino acids. Per germline, CDR1 SGHNT and CDR2 YENEEA. The V and J ends lost 3 bases and 7 bases respectively, with 9 bases between them. The CDR3 nucleotides are TGTGCCAGCAGCTTCGGACTATACGGGGAGCTGTTTTTT. Amino acid sequence: CASSFGLYGELFF.

About this clone itself: A much larger clone sits a single nucleotide away, making a read error possible. This sequence joins TRBV7-8 and TRBJ1-2; 7 bases line up with TRBD1. This CDR3 contains 12 residues. Germline V gene lookup returns CDR1 SGHVS and CDR2 FQNEAQ. V shed 5 bases, J shed 4 bases, and the junction held 1 base outside the gene matches. CDR3 nucleotides: TGTGCCAGCAGCCGGGACAGCTATGGCTACACCTTC. Its protein product is CASSRDSYGYTF.

The chain carries TRBV7-2 and TRBJ1-2; D is unclear. The CDR3 totals 18 residues. Trimming removed 1 base at V and 1 base at J, with 19 bases between. Germline-derived CDR1 and CDR2 are SGHTA and FQGNSA. The CDR3 bases are TGTGCCAGCAGCTTAGGACTCTACGACGGTTATGTTAACTATGGCTACACCTTC. It yields the protein CASSLGLYDGYVNYGYTF.

The chain carries TRBV28 and TRBJ2-1, with 9 bases that match TRBD1. The V and J ends lost 6 bases and 3 bases, in that order; junction bases with no gene match: 0. Germline assignment: CDR1 MDHEN and CDR2 SYDVKM. The CDR3 has 13 residues. The CDR3 here is CASRDRGYNEQFF. CDR3 nucleotides: TGTGCCAGCAGGGACAGGGGCTACAATGAGCAGTTCTTC.

The chain carries TRBV24-1 and TRBJ1-2, with TRBD1 matching 10 bases. The length of the CDR3 is 15 residues. The junction had 4 bases not matched to a gene; V was cut back by 4 bases and J by 3 bases. The germline CDR1 and CDR2 sequences are KGHDR and SFDVKD. The CDR3 nucleotides read TGTGCCACCAGTGACCCCGGACAGGGGGACTATGGCTACACCTTC. Its translation: CATSDPGQGDYGYTF.

This chain connects TRBV2 to TRBJ1-6; D perhaps matches TRBD1 (6 bases). The CDR3 runs to 14 residues. Germline V gene sequence: CDR1 SNHLY, CDR2 FYNNEI. The V end was cut by 4 bases, the J end by 7 bases, with 11 bases between. The CDR3 region is CASSGQARNSPLHF. The DNA for the CDR3 is TGTGCCAGCAGTGGACAGGCACGAAATTCACCCCTCCACTTT.

The CDR3 is CASSPSGGAYEQYF. CDR3 DNA: TGTGCCAGCAGCCCTAGCGGGGGTGCCTACGAGCAGTACTTC. J is TRBJ2-7 and V is TRBV11-2, with 10 bases matching TRBD2. The CDR3 is 14 amino acids. The V and J ends lost 5 bases and 2 bases, in that order; junction bases with no gene match: 3. Per the germline V gene, CDR1 is SGHAT and CDR2 is FQNNGV.

The chain uses TRBV10-3 and TRBJ1-5; D gene ambiguous. Germline V lookup: CDR1 ENHRY, CDR2 SYGVKD. The V and J ends lost 10 bases and 7 bases respectively, with 14 bases between them. The CDR3 covers 12 residues. In DNA form, the CDR3 reads TGTGCCAGCTCGCCAAGCGGGCAGCCCCAGCATTTT. The encoded protein is CASSPSGQPQHF.